This note documents a single T cell receptor beta chain sequence. Combining a sample-barcoded 5' primer with a J-beta primer mix, a second PCR ran for roughly 7 to 11 cycles. TCRdb ran MiXCR on the 5' RACE reads and lists one entry per CDR3 protein. The table has 750,000 to 950,000 distinct CDR3 sequences, just under 30% seen once. Germline loops: CDR1 MGHRA, CDR2 YSYEKL. Trimming cost V 1 base and J 4 bases; bases outside gene matches: 15. The CDR3 totals 20 residues. This specimen belongs to a study of blood T cells in healthy people across ages. These data also formed part of another study, on T cells of mothers and their children. From that report: Sequencing got over 8.5 million TCR beta CDR3 reads from each mother and approximately 3 million from each child.

This sequence originates from a woman between 40 and 50 years old in good health. The sample taken for sequencing was blood. The chain carries TRBV4-1 and TRBJ2-3, with 12 bases that match TRBD2. The CDR3 sequence: CASSQGGLAGGPQRADTQYF. The DNA of the CDR3 is TGCGCCAGCAGCCAAGGAGGGCTAGCGGGGGGGCCCCAAAGAGCAGATACGCAGTATTTT.